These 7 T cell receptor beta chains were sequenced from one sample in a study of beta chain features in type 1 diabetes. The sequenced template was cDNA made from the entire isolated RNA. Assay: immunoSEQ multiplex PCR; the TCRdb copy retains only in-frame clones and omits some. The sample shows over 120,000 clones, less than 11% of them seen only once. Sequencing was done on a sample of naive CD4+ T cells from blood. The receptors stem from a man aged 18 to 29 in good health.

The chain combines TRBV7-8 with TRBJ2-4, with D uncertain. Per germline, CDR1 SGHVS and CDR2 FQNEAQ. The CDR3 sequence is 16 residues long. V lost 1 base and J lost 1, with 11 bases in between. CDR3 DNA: TGTGCCAGCAGCTTAGGGGCCTCGACGGCCAAAAACATTCAGTACTTC. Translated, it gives CASSLGASTAKNIQYF.

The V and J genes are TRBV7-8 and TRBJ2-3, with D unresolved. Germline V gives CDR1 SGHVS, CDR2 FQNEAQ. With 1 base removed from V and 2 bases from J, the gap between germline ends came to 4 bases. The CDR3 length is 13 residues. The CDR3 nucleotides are TGTGCCAGCAGCTTAGACTCCACAGATACGCAGTATTTT. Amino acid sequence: CASSLDSTDTQYF. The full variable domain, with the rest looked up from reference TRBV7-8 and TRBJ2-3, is GAGVSQSPRYKVAKRGQDVALRCDPISGHVSLFWYQQALGQGPEFLTYFQNEAQLDKSGLPSDRFFAERPEGSVSTLKIQRTQQEDSAVYLCASSLDSTDTQYFGPGTRLTVL.

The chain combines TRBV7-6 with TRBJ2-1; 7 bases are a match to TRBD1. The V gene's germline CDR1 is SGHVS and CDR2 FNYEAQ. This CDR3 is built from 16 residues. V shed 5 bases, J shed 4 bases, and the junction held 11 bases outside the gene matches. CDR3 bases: TGTGCCAGCAGCGTCCGCCCGGGACAGCGTTACAATGAGCAGTTCTTC. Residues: CASSVRPGQRYNEQFF.

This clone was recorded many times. The CDR3 DNA reads as TGCGCCAGCAGTCAATCGGGACAGGGAAGGTCACCCCTCCACTTT. This sequence encodes CASSQSGQGRSPLHF. J is TRBJ1-6 and V is TRBV23-1, with TRBD1 matching 9 bases. TRBV23-1 counts as an open reading frame of uncertain function. Trimming removed 0 bases from V and 10 bases from J; junction bases left unmatched: 4. This CDR3 comprises 15 residues.

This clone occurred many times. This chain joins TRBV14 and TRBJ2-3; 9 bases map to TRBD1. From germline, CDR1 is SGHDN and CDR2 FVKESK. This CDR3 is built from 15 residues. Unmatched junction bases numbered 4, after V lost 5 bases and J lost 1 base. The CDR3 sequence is CASSYTGGGTDTQYF. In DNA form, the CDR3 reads TGTGCCAGCAGCTATACAGGGGGCGGCACAGATACGCAGTATTTT.

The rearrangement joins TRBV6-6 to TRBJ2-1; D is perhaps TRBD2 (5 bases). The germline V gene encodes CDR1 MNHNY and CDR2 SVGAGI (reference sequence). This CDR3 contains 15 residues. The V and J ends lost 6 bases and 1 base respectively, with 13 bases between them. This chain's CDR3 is CASSWEKRSYNEQFF. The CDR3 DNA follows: TGTGCCAGCAGCTGGGAGAAAAGATCCTACAATGAGCAGTTCTTC.

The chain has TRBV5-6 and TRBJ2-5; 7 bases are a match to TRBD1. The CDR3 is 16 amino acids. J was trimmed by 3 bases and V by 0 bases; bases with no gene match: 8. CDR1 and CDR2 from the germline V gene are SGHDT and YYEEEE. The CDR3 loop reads CASSLVGTALKETQYF. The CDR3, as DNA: TGTGCCAGCAGCTTGGTTGGGACAGCCCTCAAAGAGACCCAGTACTTC. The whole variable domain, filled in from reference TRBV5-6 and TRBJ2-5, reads DAGVTQSPTHLIKTRGQQVTLRCSPKSGHDTVSWYQQALGQGPQFIFQYYEEEERQRGNFPDRFSGHQFPNYSSELNVNALLLGDSALYLCASSLVGTALKETQYFGPGTRLLVL.